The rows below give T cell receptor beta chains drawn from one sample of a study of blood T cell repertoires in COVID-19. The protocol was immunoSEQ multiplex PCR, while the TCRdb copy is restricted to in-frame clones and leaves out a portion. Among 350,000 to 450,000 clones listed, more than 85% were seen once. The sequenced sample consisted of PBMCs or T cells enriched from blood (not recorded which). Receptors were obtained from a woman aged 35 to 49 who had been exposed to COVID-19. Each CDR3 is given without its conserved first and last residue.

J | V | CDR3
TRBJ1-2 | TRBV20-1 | SAKRQSGYT
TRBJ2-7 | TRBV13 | ASSPGGRAYEQY
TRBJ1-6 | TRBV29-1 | SVADRVNSPLH
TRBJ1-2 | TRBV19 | ASSRRTGGSNYGYT
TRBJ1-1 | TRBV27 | ASSPTGGAYTEAF
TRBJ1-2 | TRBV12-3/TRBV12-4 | ASSSEGRNGYT
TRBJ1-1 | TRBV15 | ATSREEGSIMNTEAF
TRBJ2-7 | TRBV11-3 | ASSLEQNYEQY
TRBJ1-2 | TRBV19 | ASTKTGRRYGYT
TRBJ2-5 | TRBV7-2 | ASSIGRADSGKTQY
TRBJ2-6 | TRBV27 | ASSLNRQGPTSGANVLT
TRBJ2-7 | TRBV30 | AWTPGTGYEQY
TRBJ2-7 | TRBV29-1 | SGTTRNYEQY
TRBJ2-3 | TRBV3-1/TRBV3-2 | ASSQGQGLSTDTQY
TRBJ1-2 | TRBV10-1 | ASSESRQGAYGYT
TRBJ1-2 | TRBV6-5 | ASSWQGVGPNYGYT
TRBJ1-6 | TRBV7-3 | ASSLQNNSPLH
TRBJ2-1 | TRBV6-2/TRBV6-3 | ASSPTSGGWYEQF
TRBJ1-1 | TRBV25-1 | ASSDSGVRENTEAF
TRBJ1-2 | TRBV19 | ASTGQSRLSNGYT
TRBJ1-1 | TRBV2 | ASTLRWGGNTEAF
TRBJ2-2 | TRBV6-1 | ASSDLAGGLAGELF